These 14 T cell receptor beta chains came from one sample sequenced in a study of T-cell reconstitution after alpha-beta-depleted transplantation in children. The TCRbeta library incorporated unique molecular identifiers. Each CDR3 protein is one row after TCRdb ran MiXCR on the PCR reads. Among about 640,000 distinct CDR3 sequences listed, approximately 16% were seen once. Source: PBMCs from the stem cell graft donor, taken from the stem cell graft. The receptor set was obtained from a human donor who donated a stem cell graft to a child with acute myeloid leukemia.

Only a few counts were recorded for this clonotype. The chain uses TRBV11-2 and TRBJ2-1; D gene unclear. CDR1 SGHAT and CDR2 FQNNGV come from the germline V gene. V lost 4 bases and J lost 10, with 8 bases in between. This CDR3 is 11 amino acids long. Here the CDR3 reads CASSSLREQFF. In DNA, the CDR3 is TGTGCCAGCAGCTCGCTCAGGGAGCAGTTCTTC.

This clonotype was seen at least ten times. The CDR3 DNA reads TGCCACAGGGGGCGCGTTGAGCAGTACGTC. This translates into CHRGRVEQYV. V and J are TRBV5-5 and TRBJ2-7; 9 bases are a match to TRBD1. The germline V gene has CDR1 SGHKS and CDR2 YYEKEE (reference sequence). CDR3 length: 10 residues.

This chain connects TRBV6-1 to TRBJ2-2; a possible D gene is TRBD2 (6 bases). The CDR3 consists of 16 residues. CDR1 is MNHNS and CDR2 is SASEGT in the germline V gene. V was shortened by 6 bases and J by 1 base, with 15 bases between the two germline ends. The CDR3 loop is CASSTTGRQNTGELFF. The CDR3 DNA reads as TGTGCCAGCAGCACCACCGGGAGACAGAACACCGGGGAGCTGTTTTTT.

The chain links TRBV6-1 to TRBJ2-2; D possibly corresponds to TRBD1 (6 bases). Per the germline V gene, CDR1 is MNHNS and CDR2 is SASEGT. CDR3 length equals 15 residues. The ends were cut back, 7 bases at V and 5 bases at J, with 17 bases in the middle. CDR3 in DNA: TGTGCCAGCACACAAACAGGGTACGGGACCGGGGAGCTGTTTTTT. Encoded protein: CASTQTGYGTGELFF.

This clonotype was picked up a small number of times. This chain links TRBV6-1 with TRBJ1-5; D may be TRBD1 (6 bases). CDR3 length: 16 amino acids. V was trimmed by 6 bases and J by 1 base, leaving 16 bases between them. Germline CDR1 MNHNS, CDR2 SASEGT. The CDR3 nucleotides read TGTGCCAGCAGCCCCCGCGCAGGGGCAAGCAATCAGCCCCAGCATTTT. Translating it yields CASSPRAGASNQPQHF.

This clonotype has more than one count but fewer than ten. The CDR3 protein is CASETGTANSPLHF. The CDR3 DNA sequence: TGTGCCAGCGAGACCGGGACAGCTAATTCACCCCTCCACTTT. This chain links TRBV7-8 with TRBJ1-6; 7 bases match TRBD1. Germline CDR1 SGHVS, CDR2 FQNEAQ. V lost 8 bases and J lost 6; bases outside the gene matches: 7. The CDR3 is 14 amino acids.

This clonotype occurred many times. The chain uses TRBV20-1 and TRBJ1-6; 7 nucleotides align to TRBD1. The CDR3 covers 14 residues. Trimming took 0 bases from V and 6 from J; bases not matched to a gene: 2. Germline V lookup: CDR1 DFQATT, CDR2 SNEGSKA (reference sequence). The CDR3 DNA is TGCAGTGCTAGAGATGGGACAGCTAATTCACCCCTCCACTTT. Translating it yields CSARDGTANSPLHF.

This clonotype was observed a few times. The rearrangement uses TRBV5-5 and TRBJ1-2; D is uncertain. Between the trimmed V and J ends, which lost 4 bases and 8 bases, there was a span of 15 bases. Germline-derived CDR1 and CDR2 are SGHKS and YYEKEE (reference sequence). CDR3 length: 13 amino acids. The CDR3 nucleotides are TGTGCCAGCAGCCCCTTACAAGGGCCGGGCTACACCTTC. Its translation: CASSPLQGPGYTF.

This clonotype was recorded at least ten times. The V gene is TRBV20-1, the J gene TRBJ1-5, with D unresolved. This CDR3 has 13 residues. Deletions cut 0 bases from V and 5 bases from J, with 8 bases between. Germline assignment: CDR1 DFQATT and CDR2 SNEGSKA (reference sequence). The DNA for the CDR3 is TGCAGTGCTAGAGACCCCACCGATCAGCCCCAGCATTTT. Residues: CSARDPTDQPQHF.

This clonotype was observed a few times. CDR3 sequence reads: CASSFRGQGVYNEQFF. CDR3 nucleotides: TGTGCCAGCAGTTTCAGGGGACAGGGGGTCTACAATGAGCAGTTCTTC. The chain employs TRBV28 and TRBJ2-1; 11 nucleotides agree with TRBD1. Germline values: CDR1 MDHEN, CDR2 SYDVKM. This CDR3 is built from 16 residues. Germline trimming cut 3 bases from V and 3 bases from J; bases unmatched to any gene: 4.

This clonotype was found many times. The chain has TRBV12-3 or TRBV12-4 and TRBJ2-3, with D tentatively TRBD1 (5 bases). Trimming removed 3 bases at V and 1 base at J, with 17 bases between. CDR3 length: 17 residues. This CDR3 reads CASSFPQGIWGTDTQYF. Written as DNA, the CDR3 is TGTGCCAGCAGTTTCCCCCAGGGTATATGGGGCACAGATACGCAGTATTTT.

This chain links TRBV20-1 with TRBJ2-7; D might be TRBD2 (6 bases). CDR3 length: 15 amino acids. Trimming removed 5 bases from V and 0 bases from J, with 17 bases in between. Germline values: CDR1 DFQATT, CDR2 SNEGSKA (reference sequence). The CDR3 DNA follows: TGCAGTGCTGGTAGGGGCGGGGAGCCCTCCTACGAGCAGTACTTC. Amino acid sequence: CSAGRGGEPSYEQYF.

The chain has TRBV7-2 and TRBJ2-2; the D gene could be TRBD1 or TRBD2 (6 bases each). V lost 5 bases to trimming and J lost 5 bases, with 15 bases between them. Per germline, CDR1 SGHTA and CDR2 FQGNSA. The CDR3 runs to 15 residues. For the CDR3, the DNA is TGTGCCAGCAGCCCTGGGGGGCGCGGAACCGGGGAGCTGTTTTTT. Encoded protein: CASSPGGRGTGELFF.

The gene calls are TRBV4-1 and TRBJ2-1; D remains ambiguous. The CDR3 extends over 14 amino acids. V was cut by 4 bases and J by 2 bases, with 9 bases left in between. Per the germline V gene, CDR1 is MGHRA and CDR2 is YSYEKL. The DNA of the CDR3 is TGCGCCAGCAGCCCCCAGACCGCCTACAATGAGCAGTTCTTC. Translation: CASSPQTAYNEQFF.